This T cell receptor (beta chain) was documented in a study of T cell changes during pregnancy in multiple sclerosis. CDR1 is LGHNA and CDR2 is YSLEER in the germline V gene. The CDR3 sequence is 18 residues long. V was clipped by 3 bases and J by 6 bases; unmatched bases: 13. Sequenced by immunoSEQ multiplex PCR; TCRdb stores in-frame clones only, minus some. The sample carries 35,000 to 55,000 clones, about 93% recorded once. This TCR was sampled from a female donor with multiple sclerosis, enrolled in a pregnancy study. The V call is TRBV4-3, the J call TRBJ2-3, with 12 bases fitting TRBD2. Sample: CD4+ T cells from peripheral blood mononuclear cells, taken before pregnancy. The DNA of the CDR3 is TGCGCCAGCAGCCATCTCGGGCTAGCGGGGGGGACCTCCGATACGCAGTATTTT. Translated, it gives CASSHLGLAGGTSDTQYF.